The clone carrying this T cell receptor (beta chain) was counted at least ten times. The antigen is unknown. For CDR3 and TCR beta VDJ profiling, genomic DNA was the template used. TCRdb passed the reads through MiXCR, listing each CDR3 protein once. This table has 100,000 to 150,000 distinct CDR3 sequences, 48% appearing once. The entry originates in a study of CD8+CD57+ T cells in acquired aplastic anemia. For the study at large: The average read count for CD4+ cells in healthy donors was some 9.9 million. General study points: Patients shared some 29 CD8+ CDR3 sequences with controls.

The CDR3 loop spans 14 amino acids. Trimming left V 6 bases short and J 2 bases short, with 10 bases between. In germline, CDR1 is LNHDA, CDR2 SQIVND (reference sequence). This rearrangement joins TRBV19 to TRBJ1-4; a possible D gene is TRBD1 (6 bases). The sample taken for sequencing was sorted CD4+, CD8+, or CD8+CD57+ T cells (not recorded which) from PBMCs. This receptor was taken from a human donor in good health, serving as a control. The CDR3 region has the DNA TGTGCCAGTAGGGGGGGGGCGACTAATGAAAAACTGTTTTTT. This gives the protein CASRGGATNEKLFF.